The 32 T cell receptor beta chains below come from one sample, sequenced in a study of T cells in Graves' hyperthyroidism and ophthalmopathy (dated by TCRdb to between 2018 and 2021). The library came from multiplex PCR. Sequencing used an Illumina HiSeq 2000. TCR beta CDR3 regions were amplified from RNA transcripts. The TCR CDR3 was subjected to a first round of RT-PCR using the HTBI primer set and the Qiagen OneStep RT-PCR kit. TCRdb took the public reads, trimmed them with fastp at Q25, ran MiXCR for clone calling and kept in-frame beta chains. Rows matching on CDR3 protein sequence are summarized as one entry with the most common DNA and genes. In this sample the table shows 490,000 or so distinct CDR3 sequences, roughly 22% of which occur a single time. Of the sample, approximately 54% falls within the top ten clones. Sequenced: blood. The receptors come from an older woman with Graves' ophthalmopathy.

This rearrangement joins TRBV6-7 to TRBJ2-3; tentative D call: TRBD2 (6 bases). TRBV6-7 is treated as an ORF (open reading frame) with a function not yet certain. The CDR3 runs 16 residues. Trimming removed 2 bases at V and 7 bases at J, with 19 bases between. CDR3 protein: CASSYEAGLATYTQYF. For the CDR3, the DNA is TGTGCCAGCAGTTACGAAGCGGGCCTCGCCACGTATACGCAGTATTTT.

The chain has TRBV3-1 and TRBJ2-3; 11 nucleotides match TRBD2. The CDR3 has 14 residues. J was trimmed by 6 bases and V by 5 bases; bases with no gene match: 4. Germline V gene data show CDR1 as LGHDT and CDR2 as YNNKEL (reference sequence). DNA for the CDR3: TGTGCCAGCAGCACTAGCGGGAGAGATGATACGCAGTATTTT. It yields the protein CASSTSGRDDTQYF.

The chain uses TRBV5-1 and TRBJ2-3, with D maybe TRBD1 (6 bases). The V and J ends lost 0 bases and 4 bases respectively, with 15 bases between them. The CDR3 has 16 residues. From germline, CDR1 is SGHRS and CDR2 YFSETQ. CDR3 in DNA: TGCGCCAGCAGCTTGGTTTCAGGGGAGAAGGCAGATACGCAGTATTTT. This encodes CASSLVSGEKADTQYF.

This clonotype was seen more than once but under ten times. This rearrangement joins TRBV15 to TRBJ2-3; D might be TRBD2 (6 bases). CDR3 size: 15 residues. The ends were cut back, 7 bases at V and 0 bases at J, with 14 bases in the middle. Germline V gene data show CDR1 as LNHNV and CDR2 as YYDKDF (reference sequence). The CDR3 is CATTGRRGSTDTQYF. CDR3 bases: TGTGCCACCACCGGGCGTCGGGGGAGCACAGATACGCAGTATTTT.

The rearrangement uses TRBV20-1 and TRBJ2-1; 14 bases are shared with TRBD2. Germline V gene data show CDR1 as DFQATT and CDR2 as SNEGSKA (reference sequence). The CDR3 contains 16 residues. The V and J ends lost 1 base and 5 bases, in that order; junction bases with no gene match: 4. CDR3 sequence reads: CSARVGLAGVHNEQFF. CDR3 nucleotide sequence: TGCAGTGCTAGAGTGGGACTAGCGGGAGTGCACAATGAGCAGTTCTTC.

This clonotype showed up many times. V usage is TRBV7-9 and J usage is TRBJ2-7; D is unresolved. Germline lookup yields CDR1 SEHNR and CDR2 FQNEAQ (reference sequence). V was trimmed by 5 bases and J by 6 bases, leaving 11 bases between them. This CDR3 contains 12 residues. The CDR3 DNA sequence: TGTGCCAGCAGCCCACTACTTCGCGAGCAGTACTTC. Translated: CASSPLLREQYF.

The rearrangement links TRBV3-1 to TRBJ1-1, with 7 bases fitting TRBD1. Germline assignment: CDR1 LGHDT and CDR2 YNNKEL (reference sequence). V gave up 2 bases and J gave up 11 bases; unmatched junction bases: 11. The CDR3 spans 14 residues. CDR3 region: CASSQPIMTGTAFF. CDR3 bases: TGTGCCAGCAGCCAACCGATAATGACAGGGACGGCTTTCTTT.

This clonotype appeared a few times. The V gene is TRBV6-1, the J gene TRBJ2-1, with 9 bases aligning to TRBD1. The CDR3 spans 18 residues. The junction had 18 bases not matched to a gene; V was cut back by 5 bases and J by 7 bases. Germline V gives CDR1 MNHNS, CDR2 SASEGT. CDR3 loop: CASSSLTLGTGLMNEQFF. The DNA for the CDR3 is TGTGCCAGCAGTTCCCTCACACTCGGGACAGGGCTAATGAATGAGCAGTTCTTC.

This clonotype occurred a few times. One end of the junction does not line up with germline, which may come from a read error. CDR3 protein: CASCGGRAGAYEQHF. The CDR3 DNA reads TGTGCCAGCTGCGGCGGGAGGGCCGGTGCCTACGAGCAGCACTTC. The chain employs TRBV2 and TRBJ2-7; TRBD2 matches 9 bases. Germline V gene lookup returns CDR1 SNHLY and CDR2 FYNNEI. This CDR3 is built from 15 residues.

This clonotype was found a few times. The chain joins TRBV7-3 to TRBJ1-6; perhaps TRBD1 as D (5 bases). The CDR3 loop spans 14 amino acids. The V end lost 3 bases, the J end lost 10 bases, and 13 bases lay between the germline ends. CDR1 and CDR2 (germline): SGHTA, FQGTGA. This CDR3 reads CASSLGPNESPLHF. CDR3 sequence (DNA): TGTGCCAGCAGCTTGGGACCGAACGAGTCACCCCTCCACTTT.

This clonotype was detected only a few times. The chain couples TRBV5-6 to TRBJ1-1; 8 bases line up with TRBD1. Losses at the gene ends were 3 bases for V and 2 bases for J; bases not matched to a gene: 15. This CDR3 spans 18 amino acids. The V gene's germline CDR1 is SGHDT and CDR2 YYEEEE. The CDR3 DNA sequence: TGTGCCAGCAGCTGGGATAGACTTTGGACAGGGCCTAACACTGAAGCTTTCTTT. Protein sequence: CASSWDRLWTGPNTEAFF.

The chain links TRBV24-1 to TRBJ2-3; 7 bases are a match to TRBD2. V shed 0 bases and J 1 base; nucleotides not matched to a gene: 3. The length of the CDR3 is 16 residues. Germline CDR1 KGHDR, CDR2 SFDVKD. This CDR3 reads CATSDLSAGGTDTQYF. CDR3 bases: TGTGCCACCAGTGATTTGTCCGCGGGGGGCACAGATACGCAGTATTTT.

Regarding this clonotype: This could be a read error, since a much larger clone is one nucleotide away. The chain's CDR3 is CASSLDAGGNYGCTF. The CDR3 DNA sequence: TGTGCCAGCAGCTTAGACGCAGGGGGCAACTATGGCTGCACCTTC. The chain recombines TRBV7-9 with TRBJ1-2; 8 nucleotides align to TRBD1. CDR3 length: 15 residues. Germline V gene sequence: CDR1 SEHNR, CDR2 FQNEAQ (reference sequence).

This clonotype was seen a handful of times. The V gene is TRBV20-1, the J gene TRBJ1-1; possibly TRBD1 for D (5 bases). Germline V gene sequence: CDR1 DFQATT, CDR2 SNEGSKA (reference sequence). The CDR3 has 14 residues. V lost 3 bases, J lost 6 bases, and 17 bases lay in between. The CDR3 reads CSASSMGRGSEAFF. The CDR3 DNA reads TGCAGTGCTAGTTCTATGGGGCGTGGGTCTGAAGCTTTCTTT.

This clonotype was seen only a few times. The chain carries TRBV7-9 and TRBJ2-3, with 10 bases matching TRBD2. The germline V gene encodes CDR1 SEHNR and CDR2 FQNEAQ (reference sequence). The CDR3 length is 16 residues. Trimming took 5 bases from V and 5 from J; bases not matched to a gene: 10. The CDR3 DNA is TGTGCCAGCAGCCGTAGCGGGAGGCCCCCGGGAGATACGCAGTATTTT. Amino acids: CASSRSGRPPGDTQYF.

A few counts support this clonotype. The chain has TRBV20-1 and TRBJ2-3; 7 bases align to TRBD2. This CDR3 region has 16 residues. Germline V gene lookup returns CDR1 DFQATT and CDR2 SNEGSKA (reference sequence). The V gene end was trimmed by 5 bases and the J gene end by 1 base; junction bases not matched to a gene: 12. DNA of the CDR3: TGCAGTGCTGGGCTTATACCGGGACTACGCACAGATACGCAGTATTTT. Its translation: CSAGLIPGLRTDTQYF.

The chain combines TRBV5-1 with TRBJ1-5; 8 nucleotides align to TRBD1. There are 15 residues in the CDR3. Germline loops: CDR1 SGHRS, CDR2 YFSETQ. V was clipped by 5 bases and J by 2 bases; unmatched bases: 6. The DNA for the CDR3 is TGCGCCAGCAGTCTGACAGGGGATGGCAATCAGCCCCAGCATTTT. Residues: CASSLTGDGNQPQHF.

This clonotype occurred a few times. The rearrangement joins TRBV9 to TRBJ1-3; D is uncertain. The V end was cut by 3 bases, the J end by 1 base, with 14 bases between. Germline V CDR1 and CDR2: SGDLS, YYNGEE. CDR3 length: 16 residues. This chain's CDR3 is CASSDQQIGSGNTIYF. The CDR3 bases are TGTGCCAGCAGCGACCAACAGATTGGTTCTGGAAACACCATATATTTT.

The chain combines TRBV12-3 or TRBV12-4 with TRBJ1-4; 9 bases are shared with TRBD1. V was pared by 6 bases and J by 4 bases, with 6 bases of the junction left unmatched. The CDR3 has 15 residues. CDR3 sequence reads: CASRVGTGINEKLFF. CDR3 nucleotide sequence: TGTGCCAGCAGGGTTGGGACAGGGATTAATGAAAAACTGTTTTTT.

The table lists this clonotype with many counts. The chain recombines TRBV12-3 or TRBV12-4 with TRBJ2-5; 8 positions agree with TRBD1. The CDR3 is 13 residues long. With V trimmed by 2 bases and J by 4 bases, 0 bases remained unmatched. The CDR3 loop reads CASSLQGAETQYF. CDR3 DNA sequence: TGTGCCAGCAGTTTACAGGGGGCAGAGACCCAGTACTTC.

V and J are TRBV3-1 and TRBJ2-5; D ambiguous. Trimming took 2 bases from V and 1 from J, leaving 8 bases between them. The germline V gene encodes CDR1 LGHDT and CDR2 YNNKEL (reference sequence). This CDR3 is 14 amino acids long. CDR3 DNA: TGTGCCAGCAGCCAATCAGGTTCCCAAGAGACCCAGTACTTC. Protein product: CASSQSGSQETQYF.

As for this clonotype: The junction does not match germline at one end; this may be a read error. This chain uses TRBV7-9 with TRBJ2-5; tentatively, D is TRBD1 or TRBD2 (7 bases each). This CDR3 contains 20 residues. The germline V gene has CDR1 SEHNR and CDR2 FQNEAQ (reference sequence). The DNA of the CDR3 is TGCGCCAGCAGCCACGCAGGGGGGGCAATCCTTCCCGGGTACCAAGAGACCCAGTACTTC. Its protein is CASSHAGGAILPGYQETQYF. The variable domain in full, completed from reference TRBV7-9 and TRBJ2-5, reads DTGVSQNPRHKITKRGQNVTFRCDPISEHNRLYWYRQTLGQGPEFLTYFQNEAQLEKSRLLSDRFSAERPKGSFSTLEIQRTEQGDSAMYLCASSHAGGAILPGYQETQYFGPGTRLLVL.

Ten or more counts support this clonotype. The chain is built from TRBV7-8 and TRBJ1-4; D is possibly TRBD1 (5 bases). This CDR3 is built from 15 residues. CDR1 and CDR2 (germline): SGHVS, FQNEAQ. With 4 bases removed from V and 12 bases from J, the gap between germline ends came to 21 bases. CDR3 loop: CASSYGTSSRAELFF. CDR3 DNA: TGTGCCAGCAGCTATGGGACTTCCTCTAGGGCTGAACTGTTTTTT.

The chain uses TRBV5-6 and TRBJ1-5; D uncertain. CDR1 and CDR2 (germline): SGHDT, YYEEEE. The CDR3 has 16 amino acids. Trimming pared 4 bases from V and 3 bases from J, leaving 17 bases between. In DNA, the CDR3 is TGTGCCAGCAGCCCGAGCGGTGCCAGCCTCAATCAGCCCCAGCATTTT. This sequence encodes CASSPSGASLNQPQHF.

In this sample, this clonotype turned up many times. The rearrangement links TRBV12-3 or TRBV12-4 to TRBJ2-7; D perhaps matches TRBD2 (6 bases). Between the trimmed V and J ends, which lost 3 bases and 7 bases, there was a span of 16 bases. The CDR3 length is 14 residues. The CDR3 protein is CASSFEGGPREQYF. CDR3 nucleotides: TGTGCCAGCAGTTTCGAGGGAGGCCCTAGGGAGCAGTACTTC.

This CDR3 is CASRLPAAPLNTEAFF. The CDR3 nucleotides are TGTGCCAGCAGGCTCCCGGCAGCTCCCCTGAACACTGAAGCTTTCTTT. The V gene is TRBV7-9, the J gene TRBJ1-1, with no clear D. The V end lost 6 bases, the J end lost 0 bases, and 17 bases lay between the germline ends. CDR1 SEHNR and CDR2 FQNEAQ come from the germline V gene (reference sequence). This CDR3 comprises 16 residues.

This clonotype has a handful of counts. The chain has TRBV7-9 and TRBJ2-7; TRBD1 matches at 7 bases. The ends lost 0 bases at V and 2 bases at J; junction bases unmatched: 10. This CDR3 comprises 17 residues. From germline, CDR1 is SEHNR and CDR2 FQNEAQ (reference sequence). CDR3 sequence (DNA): TGTGCCAGCAGCTTAGCCCGGGACACCCAGGGGGCCTACGAGCAGTACTTC. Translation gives CASSLARDTQGAYEQYF.

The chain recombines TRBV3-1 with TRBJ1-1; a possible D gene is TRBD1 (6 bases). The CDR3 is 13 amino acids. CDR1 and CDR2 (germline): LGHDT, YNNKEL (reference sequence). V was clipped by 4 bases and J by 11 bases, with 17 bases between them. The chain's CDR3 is CASSPGRQASAFF. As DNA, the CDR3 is TGTGCCAGCAGCCCGGGGAGACAGGCAAGCGCTTTCTTT.

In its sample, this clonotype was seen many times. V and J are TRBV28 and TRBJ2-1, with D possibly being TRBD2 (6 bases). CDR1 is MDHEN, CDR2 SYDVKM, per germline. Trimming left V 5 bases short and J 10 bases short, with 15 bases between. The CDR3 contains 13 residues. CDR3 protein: CASSVVGDWEQFF. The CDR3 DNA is TGTGCCAGCAGTGTAGTAGGGGACTGGGAGCAGTTCTTC. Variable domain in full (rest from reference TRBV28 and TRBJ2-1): DVKVTQSSRYLVKRTGEKVFLECVQDMDHENMFWYRQDPGLGLRLIYFSYDVKMKEKGDIPEGYSVSREKKERFSLILESASTNQTSMYLCASSVVGDWEQFFGPGTRLTVL.

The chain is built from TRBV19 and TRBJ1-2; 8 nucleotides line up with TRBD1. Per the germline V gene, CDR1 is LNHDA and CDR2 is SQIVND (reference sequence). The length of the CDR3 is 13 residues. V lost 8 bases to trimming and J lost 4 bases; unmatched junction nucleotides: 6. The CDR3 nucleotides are TGTGCCAGTTCCTTGGACAGGGCCTATGGCTACACCTTC. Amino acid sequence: CASSLDRAYGYTF.

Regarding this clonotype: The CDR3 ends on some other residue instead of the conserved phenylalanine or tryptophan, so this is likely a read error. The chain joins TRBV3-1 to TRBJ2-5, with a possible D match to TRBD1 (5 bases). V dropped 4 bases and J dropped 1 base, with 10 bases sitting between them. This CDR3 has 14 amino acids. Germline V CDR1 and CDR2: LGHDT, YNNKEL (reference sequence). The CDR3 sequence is CASSPTGFQETQYL. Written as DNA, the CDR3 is TGTGCCAGCAGCCCTACAGGTTTCCAAGAGACCCAGTACCTC.

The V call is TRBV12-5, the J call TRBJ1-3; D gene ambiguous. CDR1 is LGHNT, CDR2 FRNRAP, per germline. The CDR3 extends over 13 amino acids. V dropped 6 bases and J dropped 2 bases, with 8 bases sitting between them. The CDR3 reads CASGSTPGNTIYF. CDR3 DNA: TGTGCTAGTGGCTCGACGCCTGGAAACACCATATATTTT.